The present T cell receptor (beta chain) was sequenced within a study of blood T cells in healthy people across ages. The sample holds one count of this clonotype. Antigen specificity is unknown. The ends lost 2 bases at V and 9 bases at J; junction bases unmatched: 4. The CDR3 extends over 13 amino acids. In germline, CDR1 is LGHNA, CDR2 YNFKEQ. Combining a sample-barcoded 5' primer with a J-beta primer mix, a second PCR ran for roughly 6 to 12 cycles. One entry per CDR3 protein results from TCRdb running MiXCR on the 5' RACE reads. The table lists roughly 680,000 distinct CDR3 sequences, 45% to 60% of them singletons. General observations from the study: Estimates based on one million T cells were treated as lower bounds. Fewer expanded clones and more diversity marked long-lived versus aged donors. As naive T cell percentage varied, TCR beta diversity correlated strongly with it. Per-million-T-cell TCR beta diversity fell roughly linearly with age.

The sequencing input was blood. The sequence derives from a woman at least 80 years old in good health. The chain employs TRBV4-2 and TRBJ2-1, with 7 bases identical to TRBD1. For the CDR3, the DNA is TGTGCCAGCAGCCAAAGAGGGGGCGGTGAGCAGTTCTTC. Translated, it gives CASSQRGGGEQFF.